This section outlines one T cell receptor beta chain sequence together with its context. An end of the junction does not agree with germline; a read error may underlie this. Germline V gene sequence: CDR1 SGHAT, CDR2 FQNNGV. CDR3 length equals 13 residues. Unsorted whole blood yielded the blood RNA, and germline DNA was also extracted. The data are from a study of tumor-infiltrating lymphocytes in primary liver carcinoma. With roughly 540 ng total RNA as template and a constant-region primer, TCR beta cDNA was made. Slightly modified ARM-PCR with three nested multiplex PCR rounds yielded TCR beta libraries. Two initial PCR rounds of around 10 cycles each paired TRBV1-TRBV30 forward primers with a C-beta reverse primer. From the multiplex PCR reads, TCRdb called clonotypes with MiXCR, one entry per CDR3 protein. The sample carries around 330,000 distinct CDR3 sequences, about three fifths recorded once.

This sequence was found in a woman aged 25 to 39 with primary liver carcinoma and hepatitis B virus infection. This chain uses TRBV11-2 with TRBJ2-1; D is ambiguous. Sequencing used peripheral blood. DNA of the CDR3: TGTGCCAGGAGCTTAACGGAGTACAATGAGCAATTCTTC. Encoded protein: CARSLTEYNEQFF. The full variable domain, in which reference TRBV11-2 and TRBJ2-1 provide the parts outside the CDR3, is EAGVAQSPRYKIIEKRQSVAFWCNPISGHATLYWYQQILGQGPKLLIQFQNNGVVDDSQLPKDRFSAERLKGVDSTLKIQPAKLEDSAVYLCARSLTEYNEQFFGPGTRLTVL.